This paragraph reports one TCR beta chain. Its antigen is currently unknown. These data originate in a study of cytomegalovirus exposure and HLA in healthy donors. Study background: Ancestry clustering placed around four fifths of roughly 410 genotyped donors in the Caucasian-associated cluster.

Both 60 Vbeta primers and 13 Jbeta primers went into the PCR. Assay: immunoSEQ multiplex PCR; the TCRdb copy retains only in-frame clones and omits some. Among roughly 100,000 clones listed, roughly 80% were seen once. CDR3 length: 12 amino acids. V was shortened by 2 bases and J by 6 bases, with 7 bases between the two germline ends. CDR1 and CDR2 from the germline V gene are WSHSY and SAAADI. Study outcomes and limitations: The authors judged a highly shared variant cluster likely a sequencing artifact. As confirmed in vitro, three CMV-associated chains were specific for CMV antigens. Previous analysis showed most TCR beta V segments were productive about 87% or about 30% of the time.

The chain recombines TRBV10-2 with TRBJ1-1; TRBD1 might be the D (5 bases). Sequenced material: PBMCs. The receptor's source is a man in his forties in good health and CMV-seronegative. The CDR3 loop reads CASSELGPEAFF. The CDR3 DNA reads as TGCGCCAGCAGTGAGCTGGGGCCTGAAGCTTTCTTT.